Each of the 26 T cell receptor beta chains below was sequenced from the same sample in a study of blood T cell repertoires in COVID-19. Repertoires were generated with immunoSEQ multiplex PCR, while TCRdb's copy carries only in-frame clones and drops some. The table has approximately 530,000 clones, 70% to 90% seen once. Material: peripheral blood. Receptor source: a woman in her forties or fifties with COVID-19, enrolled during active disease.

CDR3: CASSPAGTEIYEQYF. DNA of the CDR3: TGTGCCAGCAGCCCCGCCGGGACAGAGATCTACGAGCAGTACTTC. V and J are TRBV7-9 and TRBJ2-7; TRBD1 matches at 7 bases. CDR3 size: 15 residues. The V gene end was trimmed by 5 bases and the J gene end by 3 bases; junction bases not matched to a gene: 10. CDR1 SEHNR and CDR2 FQNEAQ come from the germline V gene (reference sequence).

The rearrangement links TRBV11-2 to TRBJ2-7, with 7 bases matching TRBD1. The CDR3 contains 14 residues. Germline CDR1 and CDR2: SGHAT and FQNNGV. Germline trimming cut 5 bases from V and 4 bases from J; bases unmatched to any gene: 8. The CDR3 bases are TGTGCCAGCAGCCCCACCAGGGGGTGGTACGAGCAGTACTTC. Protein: CASSPTRGWYEQYF.

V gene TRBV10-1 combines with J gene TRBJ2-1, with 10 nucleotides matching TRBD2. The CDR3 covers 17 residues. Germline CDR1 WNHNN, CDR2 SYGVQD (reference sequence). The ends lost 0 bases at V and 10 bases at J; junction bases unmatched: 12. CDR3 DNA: TGCGCCAGCAGTGAGTCGAGGCCTAGCGGGGGCTTGGGAGAGCAGTTCTTC. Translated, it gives CASSESRPSGGLGEQFF.

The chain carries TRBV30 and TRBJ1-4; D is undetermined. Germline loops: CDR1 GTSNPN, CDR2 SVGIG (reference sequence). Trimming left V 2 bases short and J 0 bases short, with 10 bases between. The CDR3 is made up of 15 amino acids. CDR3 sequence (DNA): TGTGCCTGGAGTTCAGAGGCTGCAACTAATGAAAAACTGTTTTTT. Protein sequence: CAWSSEAATNEKLFF. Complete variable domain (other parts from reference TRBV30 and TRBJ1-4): SQTIHQWPATLVQPVGSPLSLECTVEGTSNPNLYWYRQAAGRGLQLLFYSVGIGQISSEVPQNLSASRPQDRQFILSSKKLLLSDSGFYLCAWSSEAATNEKLFFGSGTQLSVL.

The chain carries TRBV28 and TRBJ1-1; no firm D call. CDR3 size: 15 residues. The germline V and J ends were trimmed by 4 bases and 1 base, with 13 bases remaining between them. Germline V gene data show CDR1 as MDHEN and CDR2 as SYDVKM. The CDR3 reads CASSSPRRQNTEAFF. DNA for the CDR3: TGTGCCAGCAGTTCACCACGCAGACAGAACACTGAAGCTTTCTTT.

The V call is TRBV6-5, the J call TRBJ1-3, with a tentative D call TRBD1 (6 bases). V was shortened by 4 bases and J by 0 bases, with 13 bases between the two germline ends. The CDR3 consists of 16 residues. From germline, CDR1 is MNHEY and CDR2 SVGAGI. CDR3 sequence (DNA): TGTGCCAGCAGTTTCCGAGGGGGGGGCTCTGGAAACACCATATATTTT. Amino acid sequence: CASSFRGGGSGNTIYF.

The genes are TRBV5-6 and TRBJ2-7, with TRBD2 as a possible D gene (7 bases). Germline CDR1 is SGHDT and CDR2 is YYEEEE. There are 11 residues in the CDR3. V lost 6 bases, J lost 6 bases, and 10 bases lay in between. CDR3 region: CASKGGREQYF. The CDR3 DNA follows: TGTGCCAGCAAGGGGGGGCGCGAGCAGTACTTC.

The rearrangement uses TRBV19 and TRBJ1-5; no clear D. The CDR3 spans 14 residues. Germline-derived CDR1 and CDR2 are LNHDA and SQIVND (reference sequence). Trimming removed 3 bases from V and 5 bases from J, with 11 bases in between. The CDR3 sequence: CASSMGGRDQPQHF. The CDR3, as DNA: TGTGCCAGTAGTATGGGAGGGAGAGATCAGCCCCAGCATTTT.

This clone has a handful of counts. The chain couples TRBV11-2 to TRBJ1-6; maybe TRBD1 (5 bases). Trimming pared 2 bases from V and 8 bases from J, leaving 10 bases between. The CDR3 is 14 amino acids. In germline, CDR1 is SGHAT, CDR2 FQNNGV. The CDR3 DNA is TGTGCCAGCAGCTTACGGGGGGATCATTCACCCCTCCACTTT. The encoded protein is CASSLRGDHSPLHF.

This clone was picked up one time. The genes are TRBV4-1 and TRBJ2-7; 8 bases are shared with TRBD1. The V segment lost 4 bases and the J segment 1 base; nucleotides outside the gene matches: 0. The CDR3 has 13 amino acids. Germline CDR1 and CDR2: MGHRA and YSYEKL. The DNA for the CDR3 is TGCGCCAGCAGCCGGACAGGGTCCTACGAGCAGTACTTC. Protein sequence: CASSRTGSYEQYF.

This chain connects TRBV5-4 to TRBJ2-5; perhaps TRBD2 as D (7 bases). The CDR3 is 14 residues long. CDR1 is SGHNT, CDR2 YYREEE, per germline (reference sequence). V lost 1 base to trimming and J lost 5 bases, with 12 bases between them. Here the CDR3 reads CASSLPGGSETQYF. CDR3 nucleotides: TGTGCCAGCAGCTTGCCGGGGGGCTCGGAGACCCAGTACTTC.

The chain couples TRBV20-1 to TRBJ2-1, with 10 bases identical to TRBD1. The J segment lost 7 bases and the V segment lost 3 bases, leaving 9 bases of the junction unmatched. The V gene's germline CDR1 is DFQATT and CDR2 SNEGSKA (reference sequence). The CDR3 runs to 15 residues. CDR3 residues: CSASGGTGVLNEQFF. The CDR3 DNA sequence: TGCAGTGCTAGTGGGGGGACAGGGGTCCTGAATGAGCAGTTCTTC.

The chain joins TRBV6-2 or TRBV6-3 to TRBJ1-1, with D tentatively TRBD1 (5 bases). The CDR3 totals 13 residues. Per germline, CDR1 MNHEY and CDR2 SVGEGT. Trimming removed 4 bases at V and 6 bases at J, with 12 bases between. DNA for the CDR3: TGTGCCAGCAGTTCTATAGACAGTTCTGAAGCTTTCTTT. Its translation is CASSSIDSSEAFF.

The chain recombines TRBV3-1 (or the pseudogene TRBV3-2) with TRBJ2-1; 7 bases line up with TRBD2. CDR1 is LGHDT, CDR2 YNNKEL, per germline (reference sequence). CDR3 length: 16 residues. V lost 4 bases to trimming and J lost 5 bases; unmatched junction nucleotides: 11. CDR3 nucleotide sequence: TGTGCCAGCAGCCCTTACTTGGCGGGGGTGGACAATGAGCAGTTCTTC. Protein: CASSPYLAGVDNEQFF.

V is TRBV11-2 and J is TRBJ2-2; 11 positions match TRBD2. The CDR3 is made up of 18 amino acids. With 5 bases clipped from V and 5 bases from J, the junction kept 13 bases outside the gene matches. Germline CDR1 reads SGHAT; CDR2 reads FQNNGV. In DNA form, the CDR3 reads TGTGCCAGCAGCCTCCTAGCGGGGGGCCTCGAACGGACCGGGGAGCTGTTTTTT. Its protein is CASSLLAGGLERTGELFF. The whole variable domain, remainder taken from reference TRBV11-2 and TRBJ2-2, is EAGVAQSPRYKIIEKRQSVAFWCNPISGHATLYWYQQILGQGPKLLIQFQNNGVVDDSQLPKDRFSAERLKGVDSTLKIQPAKLEDSAVYLCASSLLAGGLERTGELFFGEGSRLTVL.

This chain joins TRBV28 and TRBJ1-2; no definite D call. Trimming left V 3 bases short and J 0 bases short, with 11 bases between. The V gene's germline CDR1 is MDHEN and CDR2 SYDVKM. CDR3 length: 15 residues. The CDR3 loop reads CASSLLYGANYGYTF. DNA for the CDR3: TGTGCCAGCAGTTTGTTATACGGAGCTAACTATGGCTACACCTTC.

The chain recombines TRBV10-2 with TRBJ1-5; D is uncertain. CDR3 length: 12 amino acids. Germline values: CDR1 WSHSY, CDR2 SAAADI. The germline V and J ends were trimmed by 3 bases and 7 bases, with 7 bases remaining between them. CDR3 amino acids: CASSDSEQPQHF. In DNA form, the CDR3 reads TGCGCCAGCAGTGACAGCGAACAGCCCCAGCATTTT.

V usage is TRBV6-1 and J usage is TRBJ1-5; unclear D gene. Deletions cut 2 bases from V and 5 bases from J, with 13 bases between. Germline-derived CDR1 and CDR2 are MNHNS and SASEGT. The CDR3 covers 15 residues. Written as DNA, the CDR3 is TGTGCCAGCAGTGAAATGACGGGGATTGATCAGCCCCAGCATTTT. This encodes CASSEMTGIDQPQHF.

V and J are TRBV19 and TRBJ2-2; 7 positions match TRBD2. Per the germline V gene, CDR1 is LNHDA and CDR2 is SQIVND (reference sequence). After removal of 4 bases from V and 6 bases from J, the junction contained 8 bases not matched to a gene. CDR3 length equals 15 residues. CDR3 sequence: CASSNSGEWAGELFF. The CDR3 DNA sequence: TGTGCCAGTAGTAACAGCGGGGAGTGGGCCGGGGAGCTGTTTTTT.

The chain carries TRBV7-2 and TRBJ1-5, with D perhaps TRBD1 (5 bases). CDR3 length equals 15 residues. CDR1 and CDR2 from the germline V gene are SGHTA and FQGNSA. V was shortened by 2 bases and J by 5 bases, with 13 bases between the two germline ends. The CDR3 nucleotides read TGTGCCAGCAGCTTATCGAGCCAGGGTCATCAGCCCCAGCATTTT. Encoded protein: CASSLSSQGHQPQHF.

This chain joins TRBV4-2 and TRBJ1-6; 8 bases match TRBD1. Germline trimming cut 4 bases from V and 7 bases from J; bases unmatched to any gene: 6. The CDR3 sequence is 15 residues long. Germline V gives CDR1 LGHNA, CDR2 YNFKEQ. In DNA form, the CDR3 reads TGTGCCAGCAGCCCGAACCGGGACAGGAATTCACCCCTCCACTTT. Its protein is CASSPNRDRNSPLHF.

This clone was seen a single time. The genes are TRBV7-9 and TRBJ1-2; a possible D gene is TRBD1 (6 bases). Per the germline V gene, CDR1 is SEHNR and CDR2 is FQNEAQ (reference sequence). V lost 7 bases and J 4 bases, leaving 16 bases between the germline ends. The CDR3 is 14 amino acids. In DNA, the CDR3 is TGTGCCAGCACCCCCGAGGGGGGGGGCTATGGCTACACCTTC. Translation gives CASTPEGGGYGYTF.

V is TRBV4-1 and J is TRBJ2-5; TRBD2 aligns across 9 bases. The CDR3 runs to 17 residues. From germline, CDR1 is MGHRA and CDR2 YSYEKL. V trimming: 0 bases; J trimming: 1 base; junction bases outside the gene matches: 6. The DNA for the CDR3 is TGCGCCAGCAGCCAAGATGGGCCTAGCGGGGCCCAAGAGACCCAGTACTTC. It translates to CASSQDGPSGAQETQYF.

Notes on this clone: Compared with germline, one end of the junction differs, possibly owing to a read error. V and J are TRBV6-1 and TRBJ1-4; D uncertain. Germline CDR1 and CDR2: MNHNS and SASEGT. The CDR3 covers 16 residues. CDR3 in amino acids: CASSEPRGETNEKLFF. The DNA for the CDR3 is TGTGCCAGCAGTGAACCCCGCGGGGAAACTAATGAAAAATTGTTTTTT.

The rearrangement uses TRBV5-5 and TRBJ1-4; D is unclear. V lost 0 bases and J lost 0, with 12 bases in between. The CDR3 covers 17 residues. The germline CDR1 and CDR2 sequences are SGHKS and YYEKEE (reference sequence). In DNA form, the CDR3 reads TGTGCCAGCAGCTTGGTGACAACGTTTGCAACTAATGAAAAACTGTTTTTT. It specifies CASSLVTTFATNEKLFF.

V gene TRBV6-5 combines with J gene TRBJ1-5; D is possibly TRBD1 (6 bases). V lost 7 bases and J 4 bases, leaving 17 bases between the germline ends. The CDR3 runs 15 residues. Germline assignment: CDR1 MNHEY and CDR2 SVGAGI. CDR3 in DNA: TGTGCCAGCACCGAACTTCCAGGGGTGAATCAGCCCCAGCATTTT. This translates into CASTELPGVNQPQHF.